This TCR beta chain was sequenced for a study of siplizumab effects on memory and regulatory T cells. The germline V gene has CDR1 MNHNY and CDR2 SVGAGI (reference sequence). This CDR3 comprises 15 residues. V lost 2 bases, J lost 8 bases, and 5 bases stayed unmatched. The repertoire was sequenced with immunoSEQ multiplex PCR; TCRdb's copy has only in-frame clones and lacks some. The sample yields about 50,000 clones, about 97% seen once. The TCR was taken from a human donor in good health. The chain joins TRBV6-6 to TRBJ1-6, with 8 bases identical to TRBD1. Sequenced sample: naive CD4+ T cells sorted from blood. The CDR3 loop reads CASSYVDRGDSPLHF. The CDR3 DNA reads TGTGCCAGCAGTTACGTTGACAGGGGTGATTCACCCCTCCACTTT.